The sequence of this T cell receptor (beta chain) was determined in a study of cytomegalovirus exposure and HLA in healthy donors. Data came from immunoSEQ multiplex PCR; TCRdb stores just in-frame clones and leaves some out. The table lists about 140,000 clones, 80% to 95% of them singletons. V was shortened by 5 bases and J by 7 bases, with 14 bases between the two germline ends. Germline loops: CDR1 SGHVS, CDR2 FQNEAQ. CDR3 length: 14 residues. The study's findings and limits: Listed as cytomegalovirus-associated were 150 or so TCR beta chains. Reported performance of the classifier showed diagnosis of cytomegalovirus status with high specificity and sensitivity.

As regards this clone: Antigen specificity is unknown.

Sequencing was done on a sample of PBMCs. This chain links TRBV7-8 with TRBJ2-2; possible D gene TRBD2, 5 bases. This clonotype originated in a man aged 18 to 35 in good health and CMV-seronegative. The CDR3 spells CASSQHPEGGELFF. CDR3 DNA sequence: TGTGCCAGCAGCCAACATCCAGAGGGCGGGGAGCTGTTTTTT.